This T cell receptor (beta chain) was sequenced in a study of siplizumab effects on memory and regulatory T cells. The study, taken as a whole, reports: To unstimulated subsets, only a minor fraction of alloreactive clones could be mapped. Among mappable alloreactive CD4+ clones, the Treg-derived fraction averaged approximately 70% with siplizumab versus roughly 27% in controls. Naive-or-memory phenotypes were unassignable for roughly 75-96% of proliferating CD4+ or CD8+ clones.

Per sample, 85,000 to 100,000 TCR templates underwent assay. Sequencing used immunoSEQ multiplex PCR; TCRdb keeps in-frame clones, though not all of them. The sample includes 100,000 or so clones, about 95% of them seen just once. This clone was detected once. The antigen is unknown. The clonotype comes from a human donor in good health. The sequenced material came from non-Treg CD4+ T cells sorted from blood.

DNA for the CDR3: TGTGCCAGCAGTTACTCGATTGGTGCCCGGGGCGGCTACACCTTC. Protein product: CASSYSIGARGGYTF. V is TRBV6-5 and J is TRBJ1-2; TRBD1 might be the D (5 bases). The CDR3 is 15 amino acids. Germline-derived CDR1 and CDR2 are MNHEY and SVGAGI. V dropped 0 bases and J dropped 8 bases, with 16 bases sitting between them.